A single sample gave rise to the 12 T cell receptor beta chains below, sequenced in a study of T cell changes during pregnancy in multiple sclerosis (dated 2019 in TCRdb). The library was made by the immunoSEQ multiplex PCR assay. Imported from immuneACCESS, the table was reduced by TCRdb to in-frame sequences with V and J called. These copies leave out some clones; in studies compared against another copy, an unresolved V gene accounts for under half, and the cause of the remainder is not known. In all, the sample holds approximately 59,000 clones, and about 90% of those were seen once. Roughly 1.4% of the sample is taken by the ten largest. Sequences were derived from peripheral blood, sampled in the third trimester of pregnancy. The receptors were gathered from a female donor in good health, enrolled as a control in a pregnancy study.

The chain employs TRBV4-1 and TRBJ2-5; D possibly corresponds to TRBD2 (6 bases). The J call is uncertain, as TRBJ2-7 better fits the DNA end. The CDR3 runs 15 residues. Germline V CDR1 and CDR2: MGHRA, YSYEKL. In DNA, the CDR3 is TGCGCCAGCCGGTGGCAGTTGGAGGGGACCTACGAGCAGTACTTC. Translated, it gives CASRWQLEGTYEQYF.

The chain carries TRBV4-3 and TRBJ1-6; D unclear. This CDR3 contains 16 residues. The ends were cut back, 3 bases at V and 6 bases at J, with 15 bases in the middle. The V gene's germline CDR1 is LGHNA and CDR2 YSLEER. The chain's CDR3 is CASSQEMDASNSPLHF. For the CDR3, the DNA is TGCGCCAGCAGCCAGGAAATGGATGCTAGTAATTCACCCCTCCACTTT.

The chain couples TRBV7-3 to TRBJ2-7; 12 positions agree with TRBD1. The CDR3 is 14 amino acids. V was pared by 11 bases and J by 5 bases, with 10 bases of the junction left unmatched. Germline CDR1 reads SGHTA; CDR2 reads FQGTGA. CDR3 DNA sequence: TGTGCCTCAGCCCGGGGACAGGGGGCACACGAGCAGTACTTC. Its translation is CASARGQGAHEQYF.

In its sample, this clone was seen once. The chain is built from TRBV4-3 and TRBJ1-5; 7 bases line up with TRBD1. Germline V gene sequence: CDR1 LGHNA, CDR2 YSLEER. V shed 2 bases and J 7 bases; nucleotides not matched to a gene: 8. The CDR3 is 15 amino acids. For the CDR3, the DNA is TGCGCCAGCAGCCAACGACAGGGTATGGGACAGCCCCAGCATTTT. Translating gives CASSQRQGMGQPQHF.

The V call is TRBV5-6, the J call TRBJ2-7; possible D gene TRBD2, 6 bases. Trimming removed 0 bases from V and 4 bases from J, with 8 bases in between. The CDR3 sequence is 13 residues long. Per the germline V gene, CDR1 is SGHDT and CDR2 is YYEEEE. The CDR3: CASSLGGRYEQYF. DNA for the CDR3: TGTGCCAGCAGCTTGGGAGGGAGGTACGAGCAGTACTTC. The full variable domain, rest sourced from reference TRBV5-6 and TRBJ2-7, is DAGVTQSPTHLIKTRGQQVTLRCSPKSGHDTVSWYQQALGQGPQFIFQYYEEEERQRGNFPDRFSGHQFPNYSSELNVNALLLGDSALYLCASSLGGRYEQYFGPGTRLTVT.

The J gene is TRBJ2-6, the V gene TRBV7-2; 12 nucleotides agree with TRBD2. J gave up 1 base and V 2 bases, and 3 bases lay outside the gene matches. The CDR3 spans 18 residues. Germline CDR1 and CDR2: SGHTA and FQGNSA. CDR3 in amino acids: CASSLRGLAGSGANVLTF. The CDR3 nucleotides are TGTGCCAGCAGCTTAAGGGGACTAGCGGGTTCTGGGGCCAACGTCCTGACTTTC. The variable domain in full, with the rest retrieved from reference TRBV7-2 and TRBJ2-6, is GAGVSQSPSNKVTEKGKDVELRCDPISGHTALYWYRQSLGQGLEFLIYFQGNSAPDKSGLPSDRFSAERTGGSVSTLTIQRTQQEDSAVYLCASSLRGLAGSGANVLTFGAGSRLTVL.

This chain joins TRBV7-2 and TRBJ2-1; D not resolved. V was pared by 3 bases and J by 6 bases, with 12 bases between. Looked up from germline, CDR1 is SGHTA and CDR2 is FQGNSA. CDR3 length equals 14 residues. CDR3: CASSFTHTGNEQFF. The CDR3 bases are TGTGCCAGCAGCTTTACGCACACGGGCAATGAGCAGTTCTTC.

The chain carries TRBV7-6 and TRBJ1-4; D is possibly TRBD1 (5 bases). V dropped 2 bases and J dropped 7 bases, with 14 bases sitting between them. Germline V gene data show CDR1 as SGHVS and CDR2 as FNYEAQ. This CDR3 region has 15 residues. CDR3 sequence reads: CASSLWSGAGEKLFF. CDR3 nucleotides: TGTGCCAGCAGCTTATGGAGCGGGGCGGGTGAAAAACTGTTTTTT.

The chain is built from TRBV2 and TRBJ1-2, with TRBD1 matching 8 bases. The length of the CDR3 is 13 residues. The germline V gene encodes CDR1 SNHLY and CDR2 FYNNEI. V lost 7 bases to trimming and J lost 5 bases; unmatched junction nucleotides: 6. The DNA of the CDR3 is TGTGCCAGCACAAAGACAGGGGTTTATGGCTACACCTTC. Protein product: CASTKTGVYGYTF.

V is TRBV4-1 and J is TRBJ1-2, with 9 nucleotides matching TRBD1. J was trimmed by 6 bases and V by 4 bases; bases with no gene match: 6. This CDR3 is built from 14 residues. The germline gives CDR1 MGHRA, CDR2 YSYEKL. The CDR3 DNA reads TGCGCCAGCAGCCTTAAACAGGGGGCAGATGGCTACACCTTC. This translates into CASSLKQGADGYTF.

The V call is TRBV15, the J call TRBJ1-4; D is unclear. Germline V gene sequence: CDR1 LNHNV, CDR2 YYDKDF (reference sequence). V was pared by 0 bases and J by 4 bases, with 9 bases between. This CDR3 has 15 residues. The CDR3 protein is CATSREILGNEKLFF. CDR3 nucleotide sequence: TGTGCCACCAGCAGAGAGATTCTCGGTAATGAAAAACTGTTTTTT.

This chain links TRBV30 with TRBJ2-6; D remains unclear. Trimming left V 6 bases short and J 2 bases short, with 11 bases between. This CDR3 is 14 amino acids long. Germline CDR1 is GTSNPN and CDR2 is SVGIG (reference sequence). CDR3 in amino acids: CACLRSTGANVLTF. In nucleotides, the CDR3 is TGTGCCTGCTTGAGAAGTACTGGGGCCAACGTCCTGACTTTC.